Each of the 10 T cell receptor beta chains below was sequenced from the same sample in a study of OX40 agonist ivuxolimab in advanced cancers. This table comes from immunoSEQ multiplex PCR, and its TCRdb copy is limited to in-frame clones, with some not included. This table has about 64,000 clones, about 91% appearing once. The sample consisted of CD4+ or CD8+ T cells sorted from blood, taken in a trial of the OX40 agonist ivuxolimab. These receptors all stem from an adult with an advanced solid tumor such as melanoma, head and neck, liver or kidney cancer.

J is TRBJ1-5 and V is TRBV30; D ambiguous. This CDR3 spans 13 amino acids. Germline V lookup: CDR1 GTSNPN, CDR2 SVGIG (reference sequence). V was pared by 7 bases and J by 6 bases, with 16 bases between. The chain's CDR3 is CALEGSSGQPQHF. The CDR3, as DNA: TGTGCCTTGGAGGGCTCCTCGGGTCAGCCCCAGCATTTT. Supplemented by reference TRBV30 and TRBJ1-5, the full variable domain reads SQTIHQWPATLVQPVGSPLSLECTVEGTSNPNLYWYRQAAGRGLQLLFYSVGIGQISSEVPQNLSASRPQDRQFILSSKKLLLSDSGFYLCALEGSSGQPQHFGDGTRLSIL.

This sequence joins TRBV30 and TRBJ2-7; 7 bases match TRBD1. The CDR3 has 12 residues. The V gene end was trimmed by 4 bases and the J gene end by 7 bases; junction bases not matched to a gene: 7. Germline CDR1 and CDR2: GTSNPN and SVGIG (reference sequence). CDR3: CAWNRQGREQYF. The CDR3, as DNA: TGTGCCTGGAACCGACAGGGTAGGGAGCAGTACTTC.

The gene calls are TRBV19 and TRBJ2-3, with TRBD2 as a possible D gene (6 bases). Trimming removed 3 bases at V and 0 bases at J, with 16 bases between. This CDR3 has 17 amino acids. In germline, CDR1 is LNHDA, CDR2 SQIVND (reference sequence). The CDR3 DNA is TGTGCCAGTAGTATGAAGAGTCTAGCGACTAGCACAGATACGCAGTATTTT. Encoded protein: CASSMKSLATSTDTQYF.

The rearrangement links TRBV5-4 to TRBJ2-3; possibly TRBD1 for D (6 bases). The CDR3 is 14 residues long. Germline V CDR1 and CDR2: SGHNT, YYREEE (reference sequence). Deletions cut 2 bases from V and 3 bases from J, with 10 bases between. The CDR3 DNA sequence: TGTGCCAGCAGCTTACAGGGCGCAACAGATACGCAGTATTTT. It is translated as CASSLQGATDTQYF.

This clone was recorded only once. The chain has TRBV18 and TRBJ2-7; 7 bases map to TRBD2. V was clipped by 6 bases and J by 2 bases; unmatched bases: 7. Germline V CDR1 and CDR2: KGHSH, LQKENI. The CDR3 loop spans 14 amino acids. CDR3 in amino acids: CASSRSGVPYEQYF. CDR3 sequence (DNA): TGTGCCAGCTCCCGGAGCGGGGTTCCCTACGAGCAGTACTTC.

The chain is built from TRBV28 and TRBJ1-2, with D perhaps TRBD1 (6 bases). V gave up 11 bases and J gave up 4 bases, with 14 bases separating them. Germline CDR1 is MDHEN and CDR2 is SYDVKM. The CDR3 runs 12 residues. The CDR3 here is CAAQGSVYGYTF. DNA for the CDR3: TGTGCCGCACAGGGTAGCGTCTATGGCTACACCTTC.

This rearrangement joins TRBV29-1 to TRBJ1-2; maybe TRBD1 (5 bases). V was clipped by 4 bases and J by 4 bases, with 10 bases between them. This CDR3 region has 12 residues. Looked up from germline, CDR1 is SQVTM and CDR2 is ANQGSEA. DNA for the CDR3: TGCAGCGTTGCGACAGCTTCCTATGGCTACACCTTC. This codes for CSVATASYGYTF.

The chain carries TRBV5-6 and TRBJ1-4; 8 bases fit TRBD1. V dropped 5 bases and J dropped 8; count of bases not matched to a gene: 11. The germline gives CDR1 SGHDT, CDR2 YYEEEE. The CDR3 consists of 15 residues. CDR3 DNA sequence: TGTGCCAGCAGGCAAACCGGGACAGGAAGCGAAAAACTGTTTTTT. Translated: CASRQTGTGSEKLFF.

The chain carries TRBV6-1 and TRBJ2-1; tentatively, D is TRBD1 (6 bases). CDR1 MNHNS and CDR2 SASEGT come from the germline V gene. The CDR3 spans 15 residues. Trimming removed 5 bases from V and 3 bases from J, with 14 bases in between. In nucleotides, the CDR3 is TGTGCCAGCAGTTCCCAGACAGGATTCTACAATGAGCAGTTCTTC. Protein product: CASSSQTGFYNEQFF.

This clone was seen once. The V and J genes are TRBV7-9 and TRBJ1-1; TRBD1 aligns across 7 bases. V shed 7 bases, J shed 0 bases, and the junction held 5 bases outside the gene matches. From germline, CDR1 is SEHNR and CDR2 FQNEAQ (reference sequence). CDR3 size: 14 residues. DNA of the CDR3: TGTGCCAGCACCACGGGGACAGTGAACACTGAAGCTTTCTTT. This encodes CASTTGTVNTEAFF.